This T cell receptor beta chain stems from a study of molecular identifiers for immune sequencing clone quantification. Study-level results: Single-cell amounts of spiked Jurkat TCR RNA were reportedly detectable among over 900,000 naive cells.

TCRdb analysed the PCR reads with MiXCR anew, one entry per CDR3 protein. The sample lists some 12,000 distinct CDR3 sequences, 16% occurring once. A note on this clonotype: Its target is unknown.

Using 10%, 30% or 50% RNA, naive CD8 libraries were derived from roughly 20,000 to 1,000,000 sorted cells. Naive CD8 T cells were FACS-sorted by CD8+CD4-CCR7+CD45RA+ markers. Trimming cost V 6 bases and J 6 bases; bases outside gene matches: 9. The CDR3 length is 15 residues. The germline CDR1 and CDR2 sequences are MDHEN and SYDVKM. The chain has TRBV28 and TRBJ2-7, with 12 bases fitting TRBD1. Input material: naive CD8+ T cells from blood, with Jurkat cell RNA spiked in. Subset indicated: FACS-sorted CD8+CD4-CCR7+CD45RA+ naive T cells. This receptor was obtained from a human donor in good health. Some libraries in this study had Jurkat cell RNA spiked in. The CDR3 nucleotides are TGTGCCAGCAGCCTATCCGGGACAGGGGGCATCGAGCAGTACTTC. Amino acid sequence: CASSLSGTGGIEQYF. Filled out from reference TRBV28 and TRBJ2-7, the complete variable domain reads DVKVTQSSRYLVKRTGEKVFLECVQDMDHENMFWYRQDPGLGLRLIYFSYDVKMKEKGDIPEGYSVSREKKERFSLILESASTNQTSMYLCASSLSGTGGIEQYFGPGTRLTVT.